This T cell receptor beta chain appears in the sequencing data of a study of shared clonotypes between healthy human individuals. About the study: The donor pool was made up of a couple of women and three men aged 18 to 49.

The CDR3 has 15 residues. Trimming took 1 base from V and 2 from J, leaving 12 bases between them. Per the germline V gene, CDR1 is MNHNS and CDR2 is SASEGT. The table came from immunoSEQ multiplex PCR; TCRdb's copy has only in-frame clones and leaves some out. The table lists over a million clones, 75% to 80% of them singletons. Sequenced input: memory CD4+ T cells from PBMCs. Subset given: CD45RA-negative fraction. This sequence joins TRBV6-1 and TRBJ2-7, with D perhaps TRBD1 (6 bases). The origin of this receptor is a man aged 18 to 30 in good health. Some clones in this sample may be carry-over from other donors' samples. The CDR3 DNA reads TGTGCCAGCAGTGAAGAGTTGGCAGGGGCCTACGAGCAGTACTTC. This gives the protein CASSEELAGAYEQYF.